Detailed here is one T cell receptor (beta chain). The data originate from a study of blood T cell repertoires in COVID-19. CDR1 SGHKS and CDR2 YYEKEE come from the germline V gene (reference sequence). J was trimmed by 0 bases and V by 4 bases; bases with no gene match: 10. The CDR3 consists of 17 residues. The method was immunoSEQ multiplex PCR; TCRdb's version includes in-frame clones alone and lacks a portion of them. This sample has fewer than 200,000 clones, with roughly 81% found just once. V usage is TRBV5-5 and J usage is TRBJ1-1; the match to TRBD1 covers 9 bases. Sequences were obtained from peripheral blood. The sequence was obtained from a woman aged 40 to 50 with COVID-19, enrolled during active disease. The CDR3 region has the DNA TGTGCCAGCAGCGCAACCGGGACAGGGAGGCTGAACACTGAAGCTTTCTTT. It translates to CASSATGTGRLNTEAFF.